The TCR beta chain described here comes from a study of blood T cell repertoires in COVID-19. Overall study: T cells, B-cell-depleted T cells, or PBMCs supplied cDNA or gDNA.

In the study's own analysis: Nucleated cell counts were estimated from reference gene primer amplification. The repertoire was sequenced with immunoSEQ multiplex PCR; TCRdb's copy has only in-frame clones and lacks some. V and J calls and clone size are given by that table; D and trimming were obtained from the DNA. The sample has approximately 200,000 clones; roughly 84% are singletons. The TCR sequence derives from a man in his forties or fifties with acute or convalescent COVID-19. The sequencing input was peripheral blood.

DNA of the CDR3: TGCGCCAGCAGTCAATCGGAGGCGACCGATATGAACACTGAAGCTTTCTTT. Amino acid sequence: CASSQSEATDMNTEAFF. V is TRBV23-1 and J is TRBJ1-1; D is undetermined. TRBV23-1 is recorded as an ORF, its role being uncertain. V shed 0 bases and J shed 0 bases, with 14 bases lying between them. This CDR3 spans 17 amino acids.